A single sample is the source of the 18 T cell receptor beta chains below, sequenced in a study of post-analysis software for immune sequencing data. Unique-molecular-identifier-tagged TCR beta cDNA libraries were used. In TCRdb, the PCR reads were re-called with MiXCR into one record per CDR3 protein. The sample lists roughly 200,000 distinct CDR3 sequences; 29% were seen once. Overall study findings and caveats: Roughly five TRBV segments were more frequent in patients than controls; TRBV5-6, TRBV5-1 and TRBV20-1 belonged to this group.

Their target antigens are unknown. The sample comprised blood. These receptors originate from a girl aged 2-17 years with multiple sclerosis.

This clonotype was detected only a few times. This chain joins TRBV29-1 and TRBJ1-1, with no clear D. From germline, CDR1 is SQVTM and CDR2 ANQGSEA. The CDR3 covers 12 residues. Trimming removed 7 bases from V and 4 bases from J, with 13 bases in between. CDR3 loop: CSADRSATEAFF. The CDR3 coding sequence is TGCAGCGCAGATAGGTCGGCCACTGAAGCTTTCTTT.

This chain joins TRBV20-1 and TRBJ1-5; D is perhaps TRBD1 (6 bases). Trimming left V 3 bases short and J 4 bases short, with 13 bases between. Germline assignment: CDR1 DFQATT and CDR2 SNEGSKA (reference sequence). CDR3 size: 14 residues. The CDR3 here is CSASCRGGNQPQHF. CDR3 nucleotides: TGCAGTGCTAGTTGCAGAGGGGGTAATCAGCCCCAGCATTTT.

There are many counts of this clonotype. The chain has TRBV12-3 or TRBV12-4 and TRBJ2-1, with a possible D match to TRBD2 (5 bases). The CDR3 totals 12 residues. Trimming took 6 bases from V and 7 from J, leaving 10 bases between them. CDR3 residues: CASSMLANEQFF. DNA of the CDR3: TGTGCCAGCAGCATGCTAGCTAATGAGCAGTTCTTC.

This clonotype was detected many times. The chain joins TRBV10-3 to TRBJ2-1; TRBD1 agrees at 10 bases. Germline V gives CDR1 ENHRY, CDR2 SYGVKD. J lost 8 bases, V lost 0 bases, and 7 bases had no gene match. The CDR3 spans 16 residues. In nucleotides, the CDR3 is TGTGCCATCAGTGAGTCGCGGGGACAGGGGATATATGAGCAGTTCTTC. Its protein is CAISESRGQGIYEQFF.

The V gene is TRBV6-2 or TRBV6-3, the J gene TRBJ2-1; D call uncertain. Germline lookup yields CDR1 MNHEY and CDR2 SVGEGT. V was shortened by 4 bases and J by 3 bases, with 10 bases between the two germline ends. The CDR3 loop spans 14 amino acids. CDR3: CASSFPPGYNEQFF. As DNA, the CDR3 is TGTGCCAGCAGTTTTCCTCCGGGCTACAATGAGCAGTTCTTC.

Concerning this clonotype itself: This may be a read error, as it is one base from a much larger clone. The rearrangement joins TRBV12-3 or TRBV12-4 to TRBJ2-4; 7 nucleotides agree with TRBD1. The end of the DNA is better explained by TRBJ2-7, so the J call may be wrong. This CDR3 has 15 amino acids. The CDR3 loop is CAGTPRGLKVNEQYF. CDR3 nucleotide sequence: TGTGCCGGCACCCCGAGGGGGCTCAAGGTCAACGAGCAGTACTTC.

The chain recombines TRBV7-9 with TRBJ2-2; D is perhaps TRBD2 (6 bases). V lost 1 base and J lost 5, with 11 bases in between. The CDR3 contains 15 residues. The germline V gene has CDR1 SEHNR and CDR2 FQNEAQ (reference sequence). In DNA form, the CDR3 reads TGTGCCAGCAGCTTAGGTCCAGGAGGGACCGGGGAGCTGTTTTTT. It translates to CASSLGPGGTGELFF.

This clonotype showed up many times. This sequence joins TRBV6-1 and TRBJ1-2; D ambiguous. Per germline, CDR1 MNHNS and CDR2 SASEGT. The CDR3 spans 14 residues. V lost 3 bases and J lost 3, with 11 bases in between. The CDR3 DNA sequence: TGTGCCAGCAGTGAGCCGACCCCCTACTATGGCTACACCTTC. Encoded protein: CASSEPTPYYGYTF.

This clonotype was counted ten times or more. The V call is TRBV7-2, the J call TRBJ2-7; TRBD1 matches at 7 bases. Germline-derived CDR1 and CDR2 are SGHTA and FQGNSA. The CDR3 has 15 amino acids. The junction had 9 bases not matched to a gene; V was cut back by 5 bases and J by 2 bases. The CDR3 DNA reads as TGTGCCAGCAGCCCACAGGACAGGATCGCCTACGAGCAGTACTTC. Amino acid sequence: CASSPQDRIAYEQYF.

This sequence joins TRBV4-1 and TRBJ2-1, with 16 bases lining up with TRBD2. CDR1 and CDR2 from the germline V gene are MGHRA and YSYEKL. V gave up 2 bases and J gave up 3 bases; unmatched junction bases: 7. CDR3 length: 19 amino acids. In nucleotides, the CDR3 is TGCGCCAGCAGCCAATCCGGGACTAGCGGGAGGGCAGACTACAATGAGCAGTTCTTC. Translation: CASSQSGTSGRADYNEQFF.

The V gene is TRBV28, the J gene TRBJ1-1, with a weak D call TRBD1 (6 bases). Trimming removed 1 base from V and 11 bases from J, with 8 bases in between. Germline V CDR1 and CDR2: MDHEN, SYDVKM. The CDR3 length is 11 residues. CDR3 coding DNA: TGTGCCAGCAGTTTATACAGGGTTGCTTTCTTT. Encoded protein: CASSLYRVAFF.

This clonotype was detected many times. This sequence joins TRBV4-1 and TRBJ1-6, with 8 positions matching TRBD1. Per germline, CDR1 MGHRA and CDR2 YSYEKL. V trimming: 4 bases; J trimming: 7 bases; junction bases outside the gene matches: 15. The CDR3 is made up of 18 amino acids. The CDR3 DNA reads as TGCGCCAGCAGCCTATCTAGGGGCAGGGGGCGGATAAATTCACCCCTCCACTTT. It encodes CASSLSRGRGRINSPLHF.

The chain couples TRBV20-1 to TRBJ1-5, with D unresolved. CDR3 length: 13 residues. Looked up from germline, CDR1 is DFQATT and CDR2 is SNEGSKA (reference sequence). V was shortened by 3 bases and J by 4 bases, with 10 bases between the two germline ends. This chain's CDR3 is CSASVGLNQPQHF. CDR3 DNA: TGCAGTGCTAGTGTGGGCCTTAATCAGCCCCAGCATTTT.

Regarding this clonotype: A much larger clone lies one base from this, so it may be a read error. V gene TRBV10-3 combines with J gene TRBJ2-4, with D hard to call. The J call is doubtful: the DNA matches TRBJ2-7 better. Germline values: CDR1 ENHRY, CDR2 SYGVKD. The CDR3 totals 13 residues. In DNA form, the CDR3 reads TGTACCATCAGTGAACTGGACGGCTACGAGCAGTACTTC. It yields the protein CTISELDGYEQYF.

Only a few counts were recorded for this clonotype. The genes are TRBV28 and TRBJ1-6; 11 bases are shared with TRBD1. Per germline, CDR1 MDHEN and CDR2 SYDVKM. The junction had 3 bases not matched to a gene; V was cut back by 6 bases and J by 5 bases. The CDR3 contains 15 residues. CDR3 sequence: CASSRDRGNNSPLHF. As DNA, the CDR3 is TGTGCCAGCAGCCGGGACAGGGGGAATAATTCACCCCTCCACTTT. Combining the CDR3 with reference TRBV28 and TRBJ1-6 gives the whole variable domain DVKVTQSSRYLVKRTGEKVFLECVQDMDHENMFWYRQDPGLGLRLIYFSYDVKMKEKGDIPEGYSVSREKKERFSLILESASTNQTSMYLCASSRDRGNNSPLHFGNGTRLTVT.

The CDR3 DNA sequence: TGCAGCTACCGGGACGAGAACACCGGGGAGCTGTTTTTT. Translated, it gives CSYRDENTGELFF. The V gene is TRBV29-1, the J gene TRBJ2-2, with D tentatively TRBD1 or TRBD2 (5 bases each). Germline CDR1 reads SQVTM; CDR2 reads ANQGSEA. CDR3 length equals 13 residues. V was cut by 8 bases and J by 1 base, with 11 bases left in between.

V and J are TRBV28 and TRBJ2-5; 13 bases align to TRBD2. This CDR3 has 19 residues. Germline V lookup: CDR1 MDHEN, CDR2 SYDVKM. Trimming at V came to 4 bases and at J to 5 bases, leaving 16 bases not matched to a gene. This CDR3 is CASSSWTSGSGGRWETQYF. CDR3 in DNA: TGTGCCAGCAGTTCTTGGACTAGCGGGAGTGGAGGGCGATGGGAGACCCAGTACTTC.

Of note for this clonotype: A read error is possible here, since a much larger clone lies one base away. The chain combines TRBV29-1 with TRBJ2-6; D may correspond to TRBD1 or TRBD2 (5 bases each). The germline V gene encodes CDR1 SQVTM and CDR2 ANQGSEA. The CDR3 is 14 residues long. V was pared by 7 bases and J by 0 bases, with 10 bases between. In DNA, the CDR3 is TGCAGCGCTGAGGGGCTCTCTGGGGCCAACGTCCTGACTTTC. It is translated as CSAEGLSGANVLTF.